Presented here are 17 T cell receptor beta chains from one specimen sequenced in a study of blood T cell repertoires in COVID-19. Here immunoSEQ multiplex PCR was the method, and the copy in TCRdb shows in-frame clones only, minus some. The sample has about 67,000 clones, about 87% seen once; the top ten hold 6.5% to 9.5%. Sequenced: peripheral blood. The origin of the receptors is a man aged 45-60 years with active COVID-19.

This rearrangement joins TRBV29-1 to TRBJ2-2, with TRBD1 matching over 8 bases. After removal of 5 bases from V and 2 bases from J, the junction contained 4 bases not matched to a gene. Germline V gene data show CDR1 as SQVTM and CDR2 as ANQGSEA. This CDR3 comprises 14 residues. This CDR3 is CSVTDRVNTGELFF. The CDR3 DNA reads TGCAGCGTTACGGACAGGGTTAACACCGGGGAGCTGTTTTTT.

This clone has just a few counts. This chain joins TRBV28 and TRBJ2-4, with a tentative D call TRBD1 (5 bases). The CDR3 is 15 amino acids. Per the germline V gene, CDR1 is MDHEN and CDR2 is SYDVKM. V lost 4 bases to trimming and J lost 3 bases, with 13 bases between them. This CDR3 is CASSSQGSDKNIQYF. For the CDR3, the DNA is TGTGCCAGCAGTTCTCAGGGATCGGACAAAAACATTCAGTACTTC.

The CDR3 loop is CASSLTSGSNYGANVLTF. CDR3 in DNA: TGTGCCAGCAGCCTCACTAGCGGGAGCAATTATGGGGCCAACGTCCTGACTTTC. The rearrangement joins TRBV28 to TRBJ2-6; TRBD2 matches at 11 bases. This CDR3 contains 18 residues. The V and J ends lost 6 bases and 3 bases, in that order; junction bases with no gene match: 10. CDR1 is MDHEN and CDR2 is SYDVKM in the germline V gene.

The V call is TRBV12-2, the J call TRBJ1-1. TRBV12-2 is tagged as a pseudogene. The length of the CDR3 is 14 residues. Here the CDR3 reads CASRIRGIYTEAFF. As DNA, the CDR3 is TGTGCAAGTCGCATTCGGGGAATATACACTGAAGCTTTCTTT.

The genes are TRBV13 and TRBJ2-3; 13 nucleotides line up with TRBD2. Per germline, CDR1 PRHDT and CDR2 FYEKMQ (reference sequence). With V trimmed by 2 bases and J by 5 bases, 4 bases remained unmatched. The CDR3 extends over 16 amino acids. The CDR3 loop reads CASSLRLAGGGDTQYF. The CDR3 DNA reads as TGTGCCAGCAGCTTAAGACTAGCGGGGGGAGGAGATACGCAGTATTTT.

This rearrangement joins TRBV5-4 to TRBJ1-1, with D possibly being TRBD1 (6 bases). Germline V CDR1 and CDR2: SGHNT, YYREEE (reference sequence). CDR3 length: 13 residues. V was trimmed by 4 bases and J by 3 bases, leaving 10 bases between them. CDR3 DNA sequence: TGTGCCAGCAGCATCGACAGGCACACTGAAGCTTTCTTT. It translates to CASSIDRHTEAFF.

V and J are TRBV3-1 (or the pseudogene TRBV3-2) and TRBJ2-5, with 7 bases fitting TRBD2. In germline, CDR1 is LGHDT, CDR2 YNNKEL (reference sequence). The ends lost 0 bases at V and 4 bases at J; junction bases unmatched: 8. The CDR3 has 16 residues. CDR3 sequence: CASSQDQVREGETQYF. The CDR3, as DNA: TGTGCCAGCAGCCAAGATCAAGTCAGGGAGGGAGAGACCCAGTACTTC.

This clone appeared a single time. The V call is TRBV6-6, the J call TRBJ1-1; TRBD1 might be the D (6 bases). Trimming removed 0 bases from V and 6 bases from J, with 14 bases in between. The CDR3 is 15 amino acids. Germline loops: CDR1 MNHNY, CDR2 SVGAGI (reference sequence). CDR3 region: CASSYSTTGLAEAFF. CDR3 sequence (DNA): TGTGCCAGCAGTTACTCGACCACAGGGTTGGCTGAAGCTTTCTTT.

The chain's CDR3 is CASSRELAGTIGDTQYF. CDR3 nucleotide sequence: TGTGCCAGTAGTAGGGAGTTAGCGGGGACCATAGGGGATACGCAGTATTTT. The rearrangement links TRBV19 to TRBJ2-3; 8 bases map to TRBD2. The V gene end was trimmed by 4 bases and the J gene end by 6 bases; junction bases not matched to a gene: 15. The CDR3 totals 17 residues. Germline V gene sequence: CDR1 LNHDA, CDR2 SQIVND (reference sequence). The variable domain in full, with the rest retrieved from reference TRBV19 and TRBJ2-3, is DGGITQSPKYLFRKEGQNVTLSCEQNLNHDAMYWYRQDPGQGLRLIYYSQIVNDFQKGDIAEGYSVSREKKESFPLTVTSAQKNPTAFYLCASSRELAGTIGDTQYFGPGTRLTVL.

This chain links TRBV6-5 with TRBJ2-3; 9 bases map to TRBD1. Trimming removed 6 bases from V and 5 bases from J; junction bases left unmatched: 9. The germline gives CDR1 MNHEY, CDR2 SVGAGI. The CDR3 spans 15 residues. CDR3 loop: CASSPGTGYLDTQYF. CDR3 nucleotide sequence: TGTGCCAGCAGCCCCGGGACAGGGTACCTAGATACGCAGTATTTT.

The genes are TRBV7-2 and TRBJ2-7, with 11 nucleotides matching TRBD2. The CDR3 sequence is 14 residues long. The V segment lost 5 bases and the J segment 5 bases; nucleotides outside the gene matches: 5. Germline V gene lookup returns CDR1 SGHTA and CDR2 FQGNSA. In DNA form, the CDR3 reads TGTGCCAGCAGCAGACTAGCGGGACGGAACGAGCAGTACTTC. Its translation: CASSRLAGRNEQYF. Combining the CDR3 with reference TRBV7-2 and TRBJ2-7 gives the whole variable domain GAGVSQSPSNKVTEKGKDVELRCDPISGHTALYWYRQSLGQGLEFLIYFQGNSAPDKSGLPSDRFSAERTGGSVSTLTIQRTQQEDSAVYLCASSRLAGRNEQYFGPGTRLTVT.

In its sample, this clone was seen a few times. V usage is TRBV29-1 and J usage is TRBJ2-5, with a weak D call TRBD2 (5 bases). The CDR3 is 13 residues long. Germline-derived CDR1 and CDR2 are SQVTM and ANQGSEA. The germline V and J ends were trimmed by 3 bases and 5 bases, with 13 bases remaining between them. Written as DNA, the CDR3 is TGCAGCGTTGAGCCCCTAGCAGCGGAGACCCAGTACTTC. This gives the protein CSVEPLAAETQYF.

V usage is TRBV29-1 and J usage is TRBJ1-1; D is possibly TRBD1 (6 bases). This CDR3 contains 12 residues. Germline CDR1 is SQVTM and CDR2 is ANQGSEA. V was shortened by 6 bases and J by 8 bases, with 16 bases between the two germline ends. DNA for the CDR3: TGCAGCGTAGCGACAGGCCCCCTCGAAGCTTTCTTT. Protein sequence: CSVATGPLEAFF.

The genes are TRBV24-1 and TRBJ2-5; no reliable D call. This CDR3 is 15 amino acids long. Per the germline V gene, CDR1 is KGHDR and CDR2 is SFDVKD. Trimming took off 3 bases at V and 2 bases at J, with 12 bases between the two ends. The CDR3 is CATSDATGLQETQYF. In nucleotides, the CDR3 is TGTGCCACCAGTGATGCAACCGGTCTACAAGAGACCCAGTACTTC.

V gene TRBV30 combines with J gene TRBJ2-1, with 9 nucleotides matching TRBD2. CDR1 GTSNPN and CDR2 SVGIG come from the germline V gene (reference sequence). The V gene end was trimmed by 5 bases and the J gene end by 6 bases; junction bases not matched to a gene: 5. The CDR3 has 13 residues. CDR3 region: CAWAGTSINEQFF. The DNA of the CDR3 is TGTGCCTGGGCCGGGACTAGCATCAATGAGCAGTTCTTC.

The V gene is TRBV7-8, the J gene TRBJ2-3, with D unclear. Germline V gene lookup returns CDR1 SGHVS and CDR2 FQNEAQ. The CDR3 has 16 amino acids. Deletions cut 4 bases from V and 0 bases from J, with 14 bases between. The DNA for the CDR3 is TGTGCCAGCAGCTCAGGTCTGAGCCAGAGCACAGATACGCAGTATTTT. Amino acids: CASSSGLSQSTDTQYF.

The V gene is TRBV6-4, the J gene TRBJ2-1; the D gene is possibly TRBD1 (5 bases). Germline V CDR1 and CDR2: MRHNA, SNTAGT. The CDR3 spans 13 residues. Between the trimmed V and J ends, which lost 2 bases and 9 bases, there was a span of 11 bases. The CDR3 coding sequence is TGTGCCAGCAGTGACCAGGGCCAGGGTGAGCAGTTCTTC. It codes for CASSDQGQGEQFF.